This T cell receptor (beta chain) was documented in a study of T cell changes during pregnancy in multiple sclerosis. Measured with immunoSEQ multiplex PCR; TCRdb has only the in-frame clones, and not every one. Seen here are 30,000 or so clones, roughly nine tenths observed once, and the top ten hold 5% to 5.5%. CDR1 is MGHRA, CDR2 YSYEKL, per germline. The V and J ends lost 3 bases and 2 bases, in that order; junction bases with no gene match: 4. CDR3 size: 15 residues. The chain is built from TRBV4-1 and TRBJ1-5, with TRBD1 matching 7 bases. The origin of this receptor is a female donor with multiple sclerosis, enrolled in a pregnancy study. Sample: CD8+ T cells from peripheral blood mononuclear cells, taken in the first trimester of pregnancy. The CDR3 protein is CASSHDTGGNQPQHF. For the CDR3, the DNA is TGCGCCAGCAGCCATGATACAGGGGGCAATCAGCCCCAGCATTTT.